This TCR beta chain was documented in a study of blood T cell repertoires in COVID-19. Germline values: CDR1 SNHLY, CDR2 FYNNEI. Trimming took off 3 bases at V and 4 bases at J, with 12 bases between the two ends. The CDR3 runs 14 residues. As processed by the authors: Quantification of nucleated cells was approximated via reference gene primer amplification. TCRdb keeps only in-frame clones here, not all; method: immunoSEQ multiplex PCR. Clonal size and the V and J genes are those of that table, whereas D and trimming came from the DNA. The data hold approximately 290,000 clones, with about nine tenths observed a single time.

This receptor was obtained from a man aged 18 to 30 with active or convalescent COVID-19. The genes are TRBV2 and TRBJ1-2; a weak D match, TRBD1 (6 bases). The specimen was peripheral blood. The CDR3 nucleotides are TGTGCCAGCAGTGAGACCACAGGGCGCTATGGCTACACCTTC. This translates into CASSETTGRYGYTF. Together with reference TRBV2 and TRBJ1-2, the CDR3 gives the full variable domain: EPEVTQTPSHQVTQMGQEVILRCVPISNHLYFYWYRQILGQKVEFLVSFYNNEISEKSEIFDDQFSVERPDGSNFTLKIRSTKLEDSAMYFCASSETTGRYGYTFGSGTRLTVV.